A single sample is the source of the 24 T cell receptor beta chains below, sequenced in a study of PD-1 blockade in classical Hodgkin lymphoma. Time point: cycle 4 day 1 (C4D1), after 5 to 7 weeks of nivolumab. With no exception, relapse followed autologous stem cell transplantation in all patients, and brentuximab vedotin exposure varied. Data came from immunoSEQ multiplex PCR; TCRdb stores just in-frame clones and leaves some out. Seen here are 15,000 to 20,000 clones, approximately 80% observed once, and the top ten hold roughly 22%. Sequencing was performed on peripheral blood mononuclear cells (PBMCs), taken before the fourth cycle of nivolumab. The origin of the receptors is a human donor with classical Hodgkin lymphoma.

This clone was counted a single time. The CDR3 region is CASSLSSSANTEAFF. DNA for the CDR3: TGTGCCAGCAGTTTATCGTCGTCGGCTAACACTGAAGCTTTCTTT. The genes are TRBV27 and TRBJ1-1, with D unclear. Germline loops: CDR1 MNHEY, CDR2 SMNVEV (reference sequence). The V end lost 0 bases, the J end lost 2 bases, and 10 bases lay between the germline ends. This CDR3 is 15 amino acids long.

This clone appeared a single time. The J gene is TRBJ2-5, the V gene TRBV5-1; D is undetermined. Trimming removed 4 bases from V and 2 bases from J, with 3 bases in between. Germline V CDR1 and CDR2: SGHRS, YFSETQ. This CDR3 is 11 amino acids long. CDR3 sequence reads: CASSQQETQYF. CDR3 coding DNA: TGCGCCAGCAGCCAGCAAGAGACCCAGTACTTC.

This clone has just one count. This rearrangement joins TRBV28 to TRBJ1-4, with D uncertain. Germline CDR1 reads MDHEN; CDR2 reads SYDVKM. With 5 bases removed from V and 5 bases from J, the gap between germline ends came to 15 bases. The CDR3 consists of 15 residues. The DNA of the CDR3 is TGTGCCAGCAGTAGCCCCTGGACTGGGAATGAAAAACTGTTTTTT. This gives the protein CASSSPWTGNEKLFF.

V usage is TRBV10-3 and J usage is TRBJ2-3; TRBD2 matches at 8 bases. The germline V gene encodes CDR1 ENHRY and CDR2 SYGVKD. The CDR3 is 13 amino acids. V shed 2 bases and J 7 bases; nucleotides not matched to a gene: 2. CDR3 coding DNA: TGTGCCATCAGTGAGCGGGAGGGGTATACGCAGTATTTT. Its translation: CAISEREGYTQYF.

J is TRBJ1-3 and V is TRBV7-8; no firm D call. The germline V and J ends were trimmed by 6 bases and 0 bases, with 9 bases remaining between them. The V gene's germline CDR1 is SGHVS and CDR2 FQNEAQ. The CDR3 is 14 residues long. In DNA, the CDR3 is TGTGCCAGCAGGCCGGGAGTCTCTGGAAACACCATATATTTT. Its protein product is CASRPGVSGNTIYF.

This chain joins TRBV6-5 and TRBJ2-1, with TRBD2 as a possible D gene (6 bases). Germline V gives CDR1 MNHEY, CDR2 SVGAGI. With 3 bases removed from V and 9 bases from J, the gap between germline ends came to 18 bases. The CDR3 contains 15 residues. The CDR3 DNA reads as TGTGCCAGCAGTTATTGGGGAGGCGCTTCCCTTGAGCAGTTCTTC. Translating it yields CASSYWGGASLEQFF.

The J gene is TRBJ2-7, the V gene TRBV28; D possibly corresponds to TRBD2 (5 bases). The ends were cut back, 5 bases at V and 2 bases at J, with 16 bases in the middle. This CDR3 is 15 amino acids long. Germline CDR1 and CDR2: MDHEN and SYDVKM. The CDR3: CASSPLGVRAYEQYV. In DNA form, the CDR3 reads TGTGCCAGCAGTCCCCTCGGGGTTCGCGCCTACGAGCAGTACGTC.

The chain carries TRBV19 and TRBJ1-2, with a weak D call TRBD1 (5 bases). CDR3 size: 11 residues. Between the trimmed V and J ends, which lost 7 bases and 7 bases, there was a span of 10 bases. Per germline, CDR1 LNHDA and CDR2 SQIVND (reference sequence). The CDR3 nucleotides read TGTGCCAGTACCCACGGGACTGGCTACACCTTC. Amino acids: CASTHGTGYTF.

V usage is TRBV20-1 and J usage is TRBJ1-6, with unresolved D. The CDR3 spans 8 residues. The V end lost 5 bases, the J end lost 18 bases, and 8 bases lay between the germline ends. Germline values: CDR1 DFQATT, CDR2 SNEGSKA (reference sequence). The CDR3 sequence: CSAGTGHF. The CDR3 DNA reads as TGCAGTGCTGGTACGGGCCACTTT.

The V and J genes are TRBV7-4 and TRBJ2-1; the match to TRBD2 covers 12 bases. Trimming cost V 1 base and J 10 bases; bases outside gene matches: 8. The V gene's germline CDR1 is SGHVT and CDR2 SQSDAQ. CDR3 length equals 16 residues. Written as DNA, the CDR3 is TGTGCCAGCAGCTTAGTCGGACTAGCGGGACCAGAGGAGCAGTTCTTC. Translated: CASSLVGLAGPEEQFF. The variable domain in full, completed from reference TRBV7-4 and TRBJ2-1, reads GAGVSQSPRYKVAKRGRDVALRCDSISGHVTLYWYRQTLGQGSEVLTYSQSDAQRDKSGRPSGRFSAERPERSVSTLKIQRTEQGDSAVYLCASSLVGLAGPEEQFFGPGTRLTVL.

The rearrangement links TRBV19 to TRBJ2-3; D not resolved. Trimming cost V 2 bases and J 3 bases, with 9 bases left between them. The V gene's germline CDR1 is LNHDA and CDR2 SQIVND (reference sequence). CDR3 size: 14 residues. The CDR3: CASSITQQTDTQYF. The CDR3 coding sequence is TGTGCCAGTAGTATAACCCAGCAGACAGATACGCAGTATTTT.

This clone was observed a single time. The genes are TRBV7-2 and TRBJ2-3; unclear D gene. In germline, CDR1 is SGHTA, CDR2 FQGNSA. Trimming removed 1 base from V and 1 base from J, with 6 bases in between. The CDR3 runs 14 residues. CDR3 region: CASSLDFRTDTQYF. Written as DNA, the CDR3 is TGTGCCAGCAGCTTAGATTTTCGCACAGATACGCAGTATTTT.

The chain combines TRBV6-6 with TRBJ2-2, with TRBD1 identical over 8 bases. Germline loops: CDR1 MNHNY, CDR2 SVGAGI (reference sequence). This CDR3 comprises 14 residues. Trimming took 5 bases from V and 3 from J; bases not matched to a gene: 2. The CDR3 bases are TGTGCCAGCAGTAGGGACAGGTACACCGGGGAGCTGTTTTTT. Translated, it gives CASSRDRYTGELFF.

The chain uses TRBV29-1 and TRBJ2-3, with 10 bases lining up with TRBD1. CDR1 and CDR2 (germline): SQVTM, ANQGSEA. The CDR3 spans 14 residues. With 1 base clipped from V and 6 bases from J, the junction kept 4 bases outside the gene matches. The CDR3 bases are TGCAGCGTTGAAGTGGACAGGGGGTTGGATACGCAGTATTTT. As protein: CSVEVDRGLDTQYF.

V and J are TRBV10-2 and TRBJ2-3, with no clear D. Germline values: CDR1 WSHSY, CDR2 SAAADI. V was pared by 4 bases and J by 5 bases, with 10 bases between. The CDR3 length is 13 residues. The CDR3 sequence is CASSVGSEDTQYF. CDR3 nucleotides: TGCGCCAGCAGTGTGGGCAGTGAAGATACGCAGTATTTT.

The chain joins TRBV4-3 to TRBJ2-2, with a tentative D call TRBD1 (6 bases). The CDR3 contains 18 residues. Germline V lookup: CDR1 LGHNA, CDR2 YSLEER. Trimming removed 2 bases at V and 5 bases at J, with 21 bases between. CDR3 coding DNA: TGCGCCAGCAGCCAACCCCCAGGGTGGCAGGGGAATACCGGGGAGCTGTTTTTT. Protein product: CASSQPPGWQGNTGELFF.

This chain links TRBV2 with TRBJ2-5, with TRBD1 matching 8 bases. This CDR3 comprises 15 residues. Germline V lookup: CDR1 SNHLY, CDR2 FYNNEI. With V trimmed by 6 bases and J by 5 bases, 11 bases remained unmatched. The CDR3 sequence: CASRAQGASGETQYF. In nucleotides, the CDR3 is TGTGCCAGCAGGGCGCAGGGGGCATCGGGGGAGACCCAGTACTTC. Complete variable domain (other parts from reference TRBV2 and TRBJ2-5): EPEVTQTPSHQVTQMGQEVILRCVPISNHLYFYWYRQILGQKVEFLVSFYNNEISEKSEIFDDQFSVERPDGSNFTLKIRSTKLEDSAMYFCASRAQGASGETQYFGPGTRLLVL.

This chain joins TRBV7-2 and TRBJ1-1; D not certain. Germline V gives CDR1 SGHTA, CDR2 FQGNSA. The V end was cut by 3 bases, the J end by 0 bases, with 8 bases between. CDR3 length equals 14 residues. The CDR3 spells CASSFGRMNTEAFF. The DNA of the CDR3 is TGTGCCAGCAGCTTCGGACGGATGAACACTGAAGCTTTCTTT.

The sample holds a few counts of this clone. V usage is TRBV30 and J usage is TRBJ2-7, with D hard to call. V lost 2 bases and J lost 6, with 11 bases in between. Germline CDR1 and CDR2: GTSNPN and SVGIG (reference sequence). The CDR3 is 12 residues long. The CDR3 sequence is CAWSPTRSEQYF. The CDR3 DNA reads TGTGCCTGGAGTCCAACCCGGAGCGAGCAGTACTTC.

The V gene is TRBV25-1, the J gene TRBJ2-2; D may be TRBD1 (6 bases). V gave up 4 bases and J gave up 0 bases, with 9 bases separating them. CDR1 and CDR2 (germline): MGHDK, SYGVNS. The CDR3 contains 15 residues. The CDR3 reads CASSVGTSNTGELFF. CDR3 DNA: TGTGCCAGCAGTGTTGGGACATCGAACACCGGGGAGCTGTTTTTT.

The gene calls are TRBV7-9 and TRBJ2-5; D possibly corresponds to TRBD1 (5 bases). The CDR3 extends over 15 amino acids. V lost 2 bases and J lost 1, with 11 bases in between. The germline V gene encodes CDR1 SEHNR and CDR2 FQNEAQ (reference sequence). CDR3 loop: CASSLNARVQETQYF. The CDR3, as DNA: TGTGCCAGCAGCTTAAATGCCAGGGTCCAAGAGACCCAGTACTTC.

The chain couples TRBV11-2 to TRBJ1-1; D is undetermined. The CDR3 is 11 residues long. Germline assignment: CDR1 SGHAT and CDR2 FQNNGV. V lost 5 bases to trimming and J lost 8 bases, with 9 bases between them. CDR3 sequence reads: CASSPGREAFF. CDR3 sequence (DNA): TGTGCCAGCAGCCCGGGTAGGGAAGCTTTCTTT.

The J gene is TRBJ1-4, the V gene TRBV14; 7 nucleotides match TRBD1. CDR3 length equals 16 residues. V lost 1 base to trimming and J lost 10 bases; unmatched junction nucleotides: 12. Germline lookup yields CDR1 SGHDN and CDR2 FVKESK. The CDR3 DNA sequence: TGTGCCAGCAGCCAAGGTTGGCAGGGGGACCGTACAAAACTGTTTTTT. Translating gives CASSQGWQGDRTKLFF. The whole variable domain, remainder taken from reference TRBV14 and TRBJ1-4, is EAGVTQFPSHSVIEKGQTVTLRCDPISGHDNLYWYRRVMGKEIKFLLHFVKESKQDESGMPNNRFLAERTGGTYSTLKVQPAELEDSGVYFCASSQGWQGDRTKLFFGSGTQLSVL.

The gene calls are TRBV5-8 and TRBJ1-1; no definite D call. CDR3 size: 12 residues. V was trimmed by 7 bases and J by 7 bases, leaving 14 bases between them. Germline V gene lookup returns CDR1 SGHTS and CDR2 YDEGEE. CDR3 nucleotides: TGTGCCAGCGGTCCACTACCGGGTGAAGCTTTCTTT. Translated: CASGPLPGEAFF.